Below are 18 T cell receptor beta chains sequenced from a single sample in a study of CD8+CD57+ T cells in acquired aplastic anemia listed by TCRdb under 2018. Sequencing was carried out with an Illumina HiSeq 2000. Genomic DNA served as template for TCR beta VDJ combination and CDR3 sequence profiling. The public reads were quality trimmed at Q25 with fastp and then assembled into clones with MiXCR by TCRdb, keeping productive beta chains. All rows with the same CDR3 protein become a single entry with the most common DNA and genes. The sample data list some 170,000 distinct CDR3 sequences, and around 40% of these were observed just once. 0.8% to 1.1% of the sample belongs to the ten largest clones. The specimen was sorted CD4+, CD8+, or CD8+CD57+ T cells (not recorded which) from PBMCs. All receptors derive from a human donor in good health.

About this clonotype: Given a much more abundant clone one base away, this may be a read error. This likely comes from a read error, as the CDR3 has no conserved phenylalanine or tryptophan at its end. The V gene is TRBV20-1, the J gene TRBJ2-4; 7 bases map to TRBD1. This CDR3 is built from 12 residues. Germline trimming cut 6 bases from V and 8 bases from J; bases unmatched to any gene: 7. Looked up from germline, CDR1 is DFQATT and CDR2 is SNEGSKA (reference sequence). CDR3 DNA: TGCAGTGCCAGACAGGGTAGCTACATTCAGTACTCC. This sequence encodes CSARQGSYIQYS.

This clonotype has just a few counts. With a much larger clone just one base away, this may be a read error. The gene calls are TRBV6-5 and TRBJ2-7, with D perhaps matching TRBD2 (6 bases). The germline CDR1 and CDR2 sequences are MNHEY and SVGAGI. This CDR3 has 15 amino acids. As DNA, the CDR3 is TGTGACAGCAGTTACTCCGGGACTGACCCCTACGAGCAGTACTTC. Protein: CDSSYSGTDPYEQYF.

Regarding this clonotype: At one boundary the junction diverges from the germline segment, which might be a read error. The chain is built from TRBV7-7 and TRBJ2-7, with D maybe TRBD1 (8 bases). Per germline, CDR1 SSHAT and CDR2 FNYEAQ (reference sequence). CDR3 length: 15 residues. CDR3 in amino acids: CASSPGQGGPYEQYF. As DNA, the CDR3 is TGTGCTAGCAGCCCAGGACAGGGAGGGCCTTACGAGCAGTACTTC.

This clonotype was seen ten or more times. CDR3 region: CASSRTPRDEQYF. Written as DNA, the CDR3 is TGTGCCAGTAGTCGCACCCCTCGGGACGAGCAGTACTTC. The rearrangement joins TRBV19 to TRBJ2-7, with D hard to call. The germline CDR1 and CDR2 sequences are LNHDA and SQIVND (reference sequence). Trimming left V 5 bases short and J 5 bases short, with 13 bases between. The CDR3 is made up of 13 amino acids.

The chain carries TRBV29-1 and TRBJ2-7; TRBD1 matches 12 bases. Germline CDR1 and CDR2: SQVTM and ANQGSEA. Germline trimming cut 6 bases from V and 6 bases from J; bases unmatched to any gene: 6. The CDR3 has 13 amino acids. The CDR3 loop is CSVVRDRGREQYF. CDR3 coding DNA: TGCAGCGTCGTCCGGGACAGGGGGCGCGAGCAGTACTTC.

The chain employs TRBV9 and TRBJ2-1, with 7 bases that match TRBD1. The CDR3 covers 16 residues. Trimming cost V 3 bases and J 1 base; bases outside gene matches: 7. The germline V gene has CDR1 SGDLS and CDR2 YYNGEE. The DNA for the CDR3 is TGTGCCAGCAGCGGTACAGGGGCTGTGTCCTACAATGAGCAGTTCTTC. It is translated as CASSGTGAVSYNEQFF. The full variable domain, completed using reference TRBV9 and TRBJ2-1, is DSGVTQTPKHLITATGQRVTLRCSPRSGDLSVYWYQQSLDQGLQFLIQYYNGEERAKGNILERFSAQQFPDLHSELNLSSLELGDSALYFCASSGTGAVSYNEQFFGPGTRLTVL.

This clonotype came up many times. The gene calls are TRBV19 and TRBJ2-3, with 9 bases lining up with TRBD1. Trimming at V came to 10 bases and at J to 1 base, leaving 6 bases not matched to a gene. Germline CDR1 reads LNHDA; CDR2 reads SQIVND (reference sequence). The CDR3 runs 14 residues. In DNA form, the CDR3 reads TGTGCCACACAACGGGACAGGGGCACAGATACGCAGTATTTT. It codes for CATQRDRGTDTQYF.

As to this clonotype: A clone one base away is much larger, so this may be a read error. The chain combines TRBV5-1 with TRBJ2-1; possible D gene TRBD1, 6 bases. The CDR3 extends over 16 amino acids. Trimming took off 0 bases at V and 8 bases at J, with 18 bases between the two ends. The germline V gene has CDR1 SGHRS and CDR2 YFSETQ. CDR3 in amino acids: CASSLGGGPATDEQFF. In DNA, the CDR3 is TGCGCCAGCAGCTTGGGTGGGGGCCCAGCTACCGATGAGCAGTTCTTC.

The chain uses TRBV5-1 and TRBJ1-1; 7 nucleotides align to TRBD1. Germline lookup yields CDR1 SGHRS and CDR2 YFSETQ. The CDR3 is made up of 15 amino acids. V was pared by 4 bases and J by 4 bases, with 10 bases of the junction left unmatched. Here the CDR3 reads CASSPYPGGSTEAFF. CDR3 in DNA: TGCGCCAGCAGCCCCTACCCAGGGGGGAGCACTGAAGCTTTCTTT.

Turning to this clonotype: A much larger clone lies a single base off, so this may be a read error. No DNA is shown, since the ends of the CDR3 on it are uncertain; the CDR3 is the one TCRdb lists. The chain is built from TRBV20-1 and TRBJ1-2; no check of the table's D call, TRBD1, against the DNA was made. Including both end residues, the CDR3 is 12 amino acids long. Germline assignment: CDR1 DFQATT and CDR2 SNEGSKA (reference sequence). CDR3 loop: CSPGPPDYGCTF.

At least ten counts were recorded for this clonotype. The chain links TRBV2 to TRBJ2-2, with TRBD2 as a possible D gene (5 bases). V dropped 4 bases and J dropped 5 bases, with 14 bases sitting between them. This CDR3 is built from 15 residues. Germline CDR1 reads SNHLY; CDR2 reads FYNNEI. The CDR3 here is CASSAAPGGTGELFF. The CDR3 nucleotides are TGTGCCAGCAGTGCAGCCCCAGGAGGAACCGGGGAGCTGTTTTTT.

This clonotype was counted a few times. This chain uses TRBV27 with TRBJ1-2; possibly TRBD1 for D (6 bases). The CDR3 sequence is 15 residues long. Per germline, CDR1 MNHEY and CDR2 SMNVEV (reference sequence). The V end lost 2 bases, the J end lost 2 bases, and 12 bases lay between the germline ends. DNA of the CDR3: TGTGCCAGCAGTTTAGGGACACCCTCGAACTATGGCTACACCTTC. This sequence encodes CASSLGTPSNYGYTF.

This clonotype was recorded many times. The chain joins TRBV6-5 to TRBJ2-7; D is uncertain. CDR3 length: 13 amino acids. Germline-derived CDR1 and CDR2 are MNHEY and SVGAGI. The V gene lost 2 bases and the J gene lost 4 bases, with 9 bases spanning the gap. CDR3 DNA: TGTGCCAGCAGTTACGACGACCGGTACGAGCAGTACTTC. It codes for CASSYDDRYEQYF.

This clonotype appeared once. The chain uses TRBV10-1 and TRBJ2-3; TRBD2 aligns across 7 bases. Germline V gene data show CDR1 as WNHNN and CDR2 as SYGVQD (reference sequence). The CDR3 is made up of 14 amino acids. The V gene end was trimmed by 6 bases and the J gene end by 2 bases; junction bases not matched to a gene: 5. The CDR3: CASRGTTLTDTQYF. In nucleotides, the CDR3 is TGCGCCAGCAGGGGGACTACCCTCACAGATACGCAGTATTTT.

J is TRBJ1-2 and V is TRBV27, with D unclear. Trimming cost V 8 bases and J 7 bases, with 20 bases left between them. The germline V gene has CDR1 MNHEY and CDR2 SMNVEV (reference sequence). The CDR3 contains 14 residues. This CDR3 is CASGRVGNSVGYTF. CDR3 DNA sequence: TGTGCCAGCGGAAGGGTAGGGAATAGCGTTGGCTACACCTTC.

This clonotype was recorded many times. The chain carries TRBV25-1 and TRBJ1-1, with 10 positions matching TRBD1. CDR1 MGHDK and CDR2 SYGVNS come from the germline V gene. The CDR3 has 16 residues. J was trimmed by 4 bases and V by 5 bases; bases with no gene match: 10. The CDR3 DNA sequence: TGTGCCAGCAGTACCCGGGACAGGGGTGGGACCACTGAAGCTTTCTTT. The encoded protein is CASSTRDRGGTTEAFF.

The rearrangement links TRBV7-2 to TRBJ2-7, with a possible D match to TRBD2 (6 bases). Per the germline V gene, CDR1 is SGHTA and CDR2 is FQGNSA. V was pared by 5 bases and J by 4 bases, with 12 bases between. The CDR3 length is 13 residues. CDR3 sequence reads: CASSAGYIYEQYF. As DNA, the CDR3 is TGTGCCAGCAGCGCGGGATATATTTACGAGCAGTACTTC.

The chain uses TRBV30 and TRBJ1-1, with unresolved D. V was clipped by 0 bases and J by 8 bases, with 10 bases between them. The CDR3 loop spans 12 amino acids. The germline gives CDR1 GTSNPN, CDR2 SVGIG (reference sequence). The CDR3 reads CAWSVLSREAFF. The CDR3 nucleotides read TGTGCCTGGAGTGTACTGTCGAGAGAAGCTTTCTTT. Filled out from reference TRBV30 and TRBJ1-1, the complete variable domain reads SQTIHQWPATLVQPVGSPLSLECTVEGTSNPNLYWYRQAAGRGLQLLFYSVGIGQISSEVPQNLSASRPQDRQFILSSKKLLLSDSGFYLCAWSVLSREAFFGQGTRLTVV.